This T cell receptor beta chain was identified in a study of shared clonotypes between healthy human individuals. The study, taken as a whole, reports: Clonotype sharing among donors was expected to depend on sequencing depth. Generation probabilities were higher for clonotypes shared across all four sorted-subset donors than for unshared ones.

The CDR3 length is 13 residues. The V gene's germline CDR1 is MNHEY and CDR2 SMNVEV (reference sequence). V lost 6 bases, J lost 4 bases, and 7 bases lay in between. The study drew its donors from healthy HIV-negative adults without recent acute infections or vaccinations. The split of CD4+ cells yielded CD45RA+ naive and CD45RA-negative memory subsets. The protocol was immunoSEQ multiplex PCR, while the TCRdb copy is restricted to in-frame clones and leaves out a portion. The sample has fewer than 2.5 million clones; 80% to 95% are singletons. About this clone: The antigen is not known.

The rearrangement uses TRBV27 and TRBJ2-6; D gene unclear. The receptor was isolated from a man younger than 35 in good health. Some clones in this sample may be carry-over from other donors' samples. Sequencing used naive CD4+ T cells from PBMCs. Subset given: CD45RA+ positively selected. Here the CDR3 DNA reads TGTGCCAGCAGACGAACAGGGGCCAACGTCCTGACTTTC. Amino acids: CASRRTGANVLTF. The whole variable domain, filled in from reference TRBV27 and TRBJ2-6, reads EAQVTQNPRYLITVTGKKLTVTCSQNMNHEYMSWYRQDPGLGLRQIYYSMNVEVTDKGDVPEGYKVSRKEKRNFPLILESPSPNQTSLYFCASRRTGANVLTFGAGSRLTVL.